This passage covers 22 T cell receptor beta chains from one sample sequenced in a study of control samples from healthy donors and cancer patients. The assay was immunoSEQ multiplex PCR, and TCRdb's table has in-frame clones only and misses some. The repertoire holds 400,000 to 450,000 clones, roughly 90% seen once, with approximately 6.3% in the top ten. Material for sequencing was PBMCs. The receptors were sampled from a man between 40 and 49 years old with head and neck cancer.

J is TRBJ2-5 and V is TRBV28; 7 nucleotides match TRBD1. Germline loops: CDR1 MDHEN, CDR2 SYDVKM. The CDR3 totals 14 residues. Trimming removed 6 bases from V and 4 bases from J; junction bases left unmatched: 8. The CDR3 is CASRNDREGETQYF. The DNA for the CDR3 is TGTGCCAGCAGAAACGACAGGGAAGGAGAGACCCAGTACTTC. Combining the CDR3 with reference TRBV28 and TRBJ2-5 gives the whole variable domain DVKVTQSSRYLVKRTGEKVFLECVQDMDHENMFWYRQDPGLGLRLIYFSYDVKMKEKGDIPEGYSVSREKKERFSLILESASTNQTSMYLCASRNDREGETQYFGPGTRLLVL.

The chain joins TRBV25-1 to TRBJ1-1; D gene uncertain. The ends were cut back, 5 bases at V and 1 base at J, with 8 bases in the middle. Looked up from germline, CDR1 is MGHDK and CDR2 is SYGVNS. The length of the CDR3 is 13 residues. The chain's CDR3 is CASSSRGNTEAFF. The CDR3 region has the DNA TGTGCCAGCAGTTCACGGGGGAACACTGAAGCTTTCTTT.

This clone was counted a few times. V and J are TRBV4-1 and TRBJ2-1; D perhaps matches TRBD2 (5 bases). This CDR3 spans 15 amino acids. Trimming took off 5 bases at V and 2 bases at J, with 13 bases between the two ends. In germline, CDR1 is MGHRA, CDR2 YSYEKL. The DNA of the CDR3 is TGCGCCAGCAGCTTAGACCCGGGAACCTACAATGAGCAGTTCTTC. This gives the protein CASSLDPGTYNEQFF.

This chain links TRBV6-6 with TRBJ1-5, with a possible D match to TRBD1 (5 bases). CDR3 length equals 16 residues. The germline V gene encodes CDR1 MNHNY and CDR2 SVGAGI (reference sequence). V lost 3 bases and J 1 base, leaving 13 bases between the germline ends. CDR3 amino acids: CASSYLGRVSNQPQHF. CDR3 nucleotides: TGTGCCAGCAGTTATCTGGGGCGGGTAAGCAATCAGCCCCAGCATTTT.

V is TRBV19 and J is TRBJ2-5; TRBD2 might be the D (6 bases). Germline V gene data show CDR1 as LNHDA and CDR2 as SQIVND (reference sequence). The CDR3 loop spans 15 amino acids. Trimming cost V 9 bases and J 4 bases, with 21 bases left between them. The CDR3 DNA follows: TGTGCCAGCACGCCTCCGGACGGGGGAAGAGAGACCCAGTACTTC. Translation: CASTPPDGGRETQYF. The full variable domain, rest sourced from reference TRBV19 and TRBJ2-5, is DGGITQSPKYLFRKEGQNVTLSCEQNLNHDAMYWYRQDPGQGLRLIYYSQIVNDFQKGDIAEGYSVSREKKESFPLTVTSAQKNPTAFYLCASTPPDGGRETQYFGPGTRLLVL.

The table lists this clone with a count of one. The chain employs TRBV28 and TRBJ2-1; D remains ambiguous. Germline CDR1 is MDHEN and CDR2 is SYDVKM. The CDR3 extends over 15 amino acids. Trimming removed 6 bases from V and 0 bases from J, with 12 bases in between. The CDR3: CASSRKPFSYNEQFF. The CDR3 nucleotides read TGTGCCAGCAGCCGCAAACCGTTCTCCTACAATGAGCAGTTCTTC. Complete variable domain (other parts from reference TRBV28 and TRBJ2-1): DVKVTQSSRYLVKRTGEKVFLECVQDMDHENMFWYRQDPGLGLRLIYFSYDVKMKEKGDIPEGYSVSREKKERFSLILESASTNQTSMYLCASSRKPFSYNEQFFGPGTRLTVL.

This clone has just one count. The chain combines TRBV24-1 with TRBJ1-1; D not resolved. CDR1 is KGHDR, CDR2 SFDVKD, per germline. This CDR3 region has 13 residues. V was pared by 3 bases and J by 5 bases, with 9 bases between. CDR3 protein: CATSDRAFTEAFF. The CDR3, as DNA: TGTGCCACCAGTGATAGGGCTTTTACTGAAGCTTTCTTT.

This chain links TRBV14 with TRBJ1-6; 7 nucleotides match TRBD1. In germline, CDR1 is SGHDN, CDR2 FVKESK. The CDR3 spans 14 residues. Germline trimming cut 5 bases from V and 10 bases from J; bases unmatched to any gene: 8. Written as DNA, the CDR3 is TGTGCCAGCAGCGCTCGGACAGGTAGATCACCCCTCCACTTT. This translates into CASSARTGRSPLHF.

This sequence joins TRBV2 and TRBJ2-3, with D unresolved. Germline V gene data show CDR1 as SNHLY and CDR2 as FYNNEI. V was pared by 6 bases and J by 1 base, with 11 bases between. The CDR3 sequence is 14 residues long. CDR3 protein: CASRLALRTDTQYF. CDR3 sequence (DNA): TGTGCCAGCAGATTGGCTCTGCGCACAGATACGCAGTATTTT.

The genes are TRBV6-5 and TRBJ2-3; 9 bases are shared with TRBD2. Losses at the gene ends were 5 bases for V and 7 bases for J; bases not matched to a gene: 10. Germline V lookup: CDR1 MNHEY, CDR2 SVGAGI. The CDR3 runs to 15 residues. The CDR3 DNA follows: TGTGCCAGCAGTCCTCCAGGCGGGGGGGAGTATACGCAGTATTTT. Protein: CASSPPGGGEYTQYF.

CDR3 sequence: CASSGSGPGDTQYF. CDR3 bases: TGCGCCAGCAGTGGAAGCGGTCCAGGGGATACGCAGTATTTT. The genes are TRBV10-1 and TRBJ2-3; D tentatively reads TRBD1 or TRBD2 (5 bases each). The V end lost 4 bases, the J end lost 6 bases, and 14 bases lay between the germline ends. There are 14 residues in the CDR3. Germline V gives CDR1 WNHNN, CDR2 SYGVQD (reference sequence).

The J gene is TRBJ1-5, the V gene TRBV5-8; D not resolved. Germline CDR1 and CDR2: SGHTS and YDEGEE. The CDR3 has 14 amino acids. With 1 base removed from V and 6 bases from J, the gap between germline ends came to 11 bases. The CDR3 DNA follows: TGTGCCAGCAGCTTGAGGCAGCGCGGTCAGCCCCAGCATTTT. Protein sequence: CASSLRQRGQPQHF.

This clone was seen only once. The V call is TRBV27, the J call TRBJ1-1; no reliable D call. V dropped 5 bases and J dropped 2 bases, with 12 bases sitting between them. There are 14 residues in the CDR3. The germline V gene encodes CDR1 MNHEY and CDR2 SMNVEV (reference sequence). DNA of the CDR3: TGTGCCAGCAGTCAGGACGGGGTAAACACTGAAGCTTTCTTT. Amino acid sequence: CASSQDGVNTEAFF.

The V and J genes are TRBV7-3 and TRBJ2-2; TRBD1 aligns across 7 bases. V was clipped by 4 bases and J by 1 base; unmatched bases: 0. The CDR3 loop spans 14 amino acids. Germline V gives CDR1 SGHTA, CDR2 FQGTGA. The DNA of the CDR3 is TGTGCCAGCAGCTGGACAGGGAACACCGGGGAGCTGTTTTTT. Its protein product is CASSWTGNTGELFF.

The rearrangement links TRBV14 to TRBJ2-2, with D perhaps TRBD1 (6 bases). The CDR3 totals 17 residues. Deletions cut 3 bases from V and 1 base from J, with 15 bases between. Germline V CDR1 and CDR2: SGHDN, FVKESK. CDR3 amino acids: CASSQWVGTRNTGELFF. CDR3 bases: TGTGCCAGCAGCCAGTGGGTCGGGACACGGAACACCGGGGAGCTGTTTTTT.

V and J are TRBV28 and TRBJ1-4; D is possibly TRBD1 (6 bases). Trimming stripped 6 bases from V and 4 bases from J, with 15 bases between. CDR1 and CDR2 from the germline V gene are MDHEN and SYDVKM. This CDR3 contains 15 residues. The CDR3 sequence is CASRPGQKNNEKLFF. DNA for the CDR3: TGTGCCAGCAGGCCCGGACAGAAGAATAATGAAAAACTGTTTTTT.

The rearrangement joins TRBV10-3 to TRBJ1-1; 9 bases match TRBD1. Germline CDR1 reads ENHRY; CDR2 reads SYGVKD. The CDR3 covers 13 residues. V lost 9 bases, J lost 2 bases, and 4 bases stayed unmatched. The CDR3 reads CAIRTGVNTEAFF. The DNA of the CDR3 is TGTGCCATACGGACAGGGGTTAACACTGAAGCTTTCTTT.

The CDR3 nucleotides read TGTGCCAGCAGCCCAGTCGCGCGGGTTACGAATGAGCAGTTCTTC. It yields the protein CASSPVARVTNEQFF. The rearrangement links TRBV3-1 (or the pseudogene TRBV3-2) to TRBJ2-1, with D tentatively TRBD2 (5 bases). In germline, CDR1 is LGHDT, CDR2 YNNKEL (reference sequence). This CDR3 comprises 15 residues. V was clipped by 4 bases and J by 7 bases, with 17 bases between them.

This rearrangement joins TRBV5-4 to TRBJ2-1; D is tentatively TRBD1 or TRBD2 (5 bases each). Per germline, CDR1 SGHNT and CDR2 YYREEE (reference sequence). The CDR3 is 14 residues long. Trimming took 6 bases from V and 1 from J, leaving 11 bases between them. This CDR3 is CASKRGASYNEQFF. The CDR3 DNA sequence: TGTGCCAGCAAGAGGGGTGCTTCCTACAATGAGCAGTTCTTC.

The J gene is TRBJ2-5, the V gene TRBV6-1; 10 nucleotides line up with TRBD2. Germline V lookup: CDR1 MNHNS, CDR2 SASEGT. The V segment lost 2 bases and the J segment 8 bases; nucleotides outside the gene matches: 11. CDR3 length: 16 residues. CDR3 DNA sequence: TGTGCCAGCAGTGAAAGGTCTAGCGGGGGATTACAAACCCAGTACTTC. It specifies CASSERSSGGLQTQYF.

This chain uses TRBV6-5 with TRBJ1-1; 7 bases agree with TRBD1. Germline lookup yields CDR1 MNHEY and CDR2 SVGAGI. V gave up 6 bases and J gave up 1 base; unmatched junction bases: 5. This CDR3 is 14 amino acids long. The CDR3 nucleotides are TGTGCCAGCAGCCGGGGACAGAAGAACACTGAAGCTTTCTTT. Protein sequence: CASSRGQKNTEAFF.

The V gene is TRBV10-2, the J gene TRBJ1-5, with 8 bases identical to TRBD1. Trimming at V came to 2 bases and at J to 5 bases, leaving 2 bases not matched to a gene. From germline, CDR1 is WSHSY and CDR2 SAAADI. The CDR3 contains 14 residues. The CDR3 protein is CASSERDRYQPQHF. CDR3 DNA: TGCGCCAGCAGTGAGAGGGACAGGTATCAGCCCCAGCATTTT.